This is a list of T cell receptor beta chains from one sample in a study of human T cells and chemical hapten exposure. TCRdb used MiXCR to reprocess the RACE reads, holding one entry per CDR3 protein. The repertoire holds 150,000 to 200,000 distinct CDR3 sequences, about 14% seen once, with 1.7% in the top ten. Sample: whole blood, taken in connection with sensitization to the hapten diphenylcyclopropenone (DPC). The receptors derive from a woman in her twenties or thirties with alopecia areata. Some clones in this sample may be carry-over from other donors' samples. The CDR3 runs from the conserved cysteine through the conserved F or W. D genes are given only for firm matches.

v_call d_call cdr3_length cdr3_aa
TRBV11-2 TRBD2 18 CASSQTSGGAIGSYEQYF
TRBV3-1 TRBD1 18 CASSRAGTVGSGANVLTF
TRBV7-9 TRBD1 15 CASSSGDRAPYGYTF
TRBV29-1 TRBD1 13 CSAGTDPYNEQFF
TRBV4-3 TRBD1 17 CASSPGQGAANTGELFF
TRBV28 NA 14 CASSLGLSTRYQFF
TRBV7-9 NA 14 CASSFLSYQETQYF
TRBV18 TRBD1 18 CASSPFPVGQGSVETQYF
TRBV20-1 NA 14 CSLAGRANTNEQYF
TRBV7-6 NA 18 CASTLGASGTSSTDTQYF
TRBV6-2/TRBV6-3 TRBD1 11 CASSSGQGQYF
TRBV4-2 NA 16 CASSQDGGLATDTQYF
TRBV7-2 TRBD1 15 CASSLRQGAAGELFF
TRBV24-1 NA 15 CATSVHHSGANVLTF
TRBV5-1 NA 12 CASSIQGGEQFF
TRBV30 NA 13 CAWSQRSWETQYF
TRBV7-9 NA 17 CASSLQEASPTNEKLFF
TRBV2 NA 13 CASSEGGYNEQFF
TRBV4-3 NA 13 CASSQVLGNEQFF
TRBV6-5 TRBD1 13 CASSFLSGTGLLF
TRBV20-1 NA 11 CSARVSYGYTF
TRBV7-6 NA 14 CASSLAEGQNEQYF
TRBV28 NA 15 CATLPAARGVHEQFF
TRBV7-2 TRBD1 14 CASSSQDRGNIQYF
TRBV7-2 NA 14 CASSFTGFNQPQHF
TRBV20-1 TRBD1 13 CSAPDRGHSPLHF
TRBV7-9 TRBD1 11 CASSRDSGYTF
TRBV6-1 NA 15 CASENRANTNYGYTF
TRBV10-3 NA 13 CAITDSNPYGYTF
TRBV20-1 NA 13 CSGMDGITGELFF
TRBV2 NA 12 CASSESGAEAFF
TRBV6-2/TRBV6-3 NA 11 CASSSGSEQFF
TRBV11-2 NA 14 CASSLGASTDTQYF
TRBV29-1 NA 10 CSVVDGEAFF
TRBV25-1 TRBD1 17 CASSDISPGQGVYEQYF
TRBV20-1 NA 14 CSATERVSYNEQFF
TRBV30 NA 12 CAWSPGIYGYTF
TRBV7-2 TRBD1 14 CASSSTGREETQYF
TRBV20-1 TRBD1 14 CSATPGGANYGYTF
TRBV20-1 NA 14 CSAEIPGLLNEQFF
TRBV7-2 NA 13 CASSFTGSPGQYF
TRBV7-3 TRBD2 15 CASQGETSGSYEQFF
TRBV30 NA 12 CAWQGGGTEAFF
TRBV7-2 NA 14 CASSLVAEQETQYF
TRBV7-3 NA 13 CASSPEPKDTQYF
TRBV18 NA 14 CASSRGPTNEKLFF
TRBV6-5 NA 13 CASSYRWDQPQHF
TRBV11-2 NA 15 CASSLRRPNTGELFF
TRBV7-8 TRBD2 18 CASSLAEVAGVRGETQYF
TRBV5-1 NA 13 CASSLSVAGELFF
TRBV7-3 NA 14 CASSRGGQYNEQFF